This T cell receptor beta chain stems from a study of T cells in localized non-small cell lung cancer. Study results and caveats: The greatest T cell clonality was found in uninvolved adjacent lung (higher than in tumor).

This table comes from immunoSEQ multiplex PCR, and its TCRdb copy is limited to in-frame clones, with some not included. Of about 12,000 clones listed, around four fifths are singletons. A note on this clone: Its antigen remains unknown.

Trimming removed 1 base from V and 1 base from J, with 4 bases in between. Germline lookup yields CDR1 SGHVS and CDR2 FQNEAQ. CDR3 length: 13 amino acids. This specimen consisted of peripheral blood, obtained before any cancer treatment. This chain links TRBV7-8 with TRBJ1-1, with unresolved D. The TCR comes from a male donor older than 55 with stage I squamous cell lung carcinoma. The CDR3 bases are TGTGCCAGCAGCTTAGAAGGGAACACTGAAGCTTTCTTT. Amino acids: CASSLEGNTEAFF.